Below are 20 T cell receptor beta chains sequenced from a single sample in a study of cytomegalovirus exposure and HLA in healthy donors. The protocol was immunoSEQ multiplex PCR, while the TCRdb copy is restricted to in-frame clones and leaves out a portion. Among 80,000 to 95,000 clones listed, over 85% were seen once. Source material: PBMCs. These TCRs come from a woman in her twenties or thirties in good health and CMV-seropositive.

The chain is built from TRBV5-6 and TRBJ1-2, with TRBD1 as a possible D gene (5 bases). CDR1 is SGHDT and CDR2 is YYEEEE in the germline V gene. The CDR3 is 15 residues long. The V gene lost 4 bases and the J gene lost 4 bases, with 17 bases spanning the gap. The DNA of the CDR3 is TGTGCCAGCAGCCCCTGGTCCGCGGGGGGCTATGGCTACACCTTC. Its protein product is CASSPWSAGGYGYTF.

The CDR3 DNA reads TGTGCCAGCCAGGTGTTGCGGGGGGCGGGTGAGCAGTTCTTC. This gives the protein CASQVLRGAGEQFF. J is TRBJ2-1 and V is TRBV19, with TRBD2 matching 8 bases. Germline V gene data show CDR1 as LNHDA and CDR2 as SQIVND (reference sequence). Losses at the gene ends were 9 bases for V and 9 bases for J; bases not matched to a gene: 13. The CDR3 length is 14 residues.

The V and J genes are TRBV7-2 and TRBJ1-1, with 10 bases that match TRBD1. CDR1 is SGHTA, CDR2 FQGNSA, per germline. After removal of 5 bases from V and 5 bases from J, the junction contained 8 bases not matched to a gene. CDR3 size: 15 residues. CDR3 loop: CASSLRQGASTEAFF. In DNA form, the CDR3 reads TGTGCCAGCAGCCTAAGACAGGGGGCGAGTACTGAAGCTTTCTTT.

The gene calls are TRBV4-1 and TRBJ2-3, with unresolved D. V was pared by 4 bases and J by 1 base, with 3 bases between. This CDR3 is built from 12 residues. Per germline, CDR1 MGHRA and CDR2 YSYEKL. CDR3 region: CASSRGTDTQYF. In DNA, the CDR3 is TGCGCCAGCAGCCGCGGCACAGATACGCAGTATTTT.

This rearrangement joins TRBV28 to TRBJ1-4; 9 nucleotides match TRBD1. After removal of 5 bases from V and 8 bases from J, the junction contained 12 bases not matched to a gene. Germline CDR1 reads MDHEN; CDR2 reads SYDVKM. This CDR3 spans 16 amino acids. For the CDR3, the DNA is TGTGCCAGCAGTAAACCGGGACAGGGAGTCAGGGAAAAACTGTTTTTT. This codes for CASSKPGQGVREKLFF.

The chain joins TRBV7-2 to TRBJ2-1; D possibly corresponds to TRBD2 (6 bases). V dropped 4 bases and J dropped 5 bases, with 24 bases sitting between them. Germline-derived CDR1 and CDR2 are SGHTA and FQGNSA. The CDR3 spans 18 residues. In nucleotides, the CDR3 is TGTGCCAGCAGCTCTACTGGGGGGATCGGGACGGGAAACAATGAGCAGTTCTTC. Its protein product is CASSSTGGIGTGNNEQFF. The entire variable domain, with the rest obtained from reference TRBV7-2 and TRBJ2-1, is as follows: GAGVSQSPSNKVTEKGKDVELRCDPISGHTALYWYRQSLGQGLEFLIYFQGNSAPDKSGLPSDRFSAERTGGSVSTLTIQRTQQEDSAVYLCASSSTGGIGTGNNEQFFGPGTRLTVL.

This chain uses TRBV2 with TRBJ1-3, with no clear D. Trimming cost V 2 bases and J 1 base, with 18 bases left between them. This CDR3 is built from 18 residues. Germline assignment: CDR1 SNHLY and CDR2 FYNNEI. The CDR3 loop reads CASSERLLGHGSGNTIYF. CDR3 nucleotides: TGTGCCAGCAGTGAACGGCTTTTGGGCCACGGATCTGGAAACACCATATATTTT.

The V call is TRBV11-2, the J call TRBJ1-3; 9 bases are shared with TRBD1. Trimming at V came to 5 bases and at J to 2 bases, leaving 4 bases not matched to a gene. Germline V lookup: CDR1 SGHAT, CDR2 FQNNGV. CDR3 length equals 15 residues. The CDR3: CASSPGTGTGNTIYF. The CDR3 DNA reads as TGTGCCAGCAGCCCCGGGACAGGGACTGGAAACACCATATATTTT.

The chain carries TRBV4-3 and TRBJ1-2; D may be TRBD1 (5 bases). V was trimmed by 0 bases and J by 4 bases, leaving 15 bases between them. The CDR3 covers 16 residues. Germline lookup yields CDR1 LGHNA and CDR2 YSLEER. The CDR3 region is CASSQDWQGQIYGYTF. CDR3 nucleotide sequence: TGCGCCAGCAGCCAAGATTGGCAGGGTCAGATCTATGGCTACACCTTC.

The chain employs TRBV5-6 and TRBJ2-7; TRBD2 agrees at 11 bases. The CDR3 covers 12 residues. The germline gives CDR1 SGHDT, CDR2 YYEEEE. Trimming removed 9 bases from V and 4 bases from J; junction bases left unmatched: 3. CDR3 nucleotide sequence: TGTGCCACGACTAGCGGGACTTACGAGCAGTACTTC. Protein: CATTSGTYEQYF.

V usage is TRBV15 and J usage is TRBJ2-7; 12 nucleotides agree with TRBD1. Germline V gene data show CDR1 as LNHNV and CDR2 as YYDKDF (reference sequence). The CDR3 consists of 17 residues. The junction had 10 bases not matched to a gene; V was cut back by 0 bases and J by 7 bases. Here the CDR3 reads CATSREVPGQGAREQYF. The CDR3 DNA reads TGTGCCACCAGCAGAGAAGTCCCGGGACAGGGGGCGCGGGAGCAGTACTTC.

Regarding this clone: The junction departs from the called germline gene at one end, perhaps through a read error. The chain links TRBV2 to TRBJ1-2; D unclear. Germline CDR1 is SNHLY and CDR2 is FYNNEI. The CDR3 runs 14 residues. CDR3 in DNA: TGTGCCAGCAGAGAAGGACTCCTCTACTATGGCTACACCTTC. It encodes CASREGLLYYGYTF.

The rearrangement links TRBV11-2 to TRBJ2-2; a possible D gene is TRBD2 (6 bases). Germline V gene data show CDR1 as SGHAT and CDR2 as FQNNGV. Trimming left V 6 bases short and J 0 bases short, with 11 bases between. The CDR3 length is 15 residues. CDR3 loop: CASSLSGANTGELFF. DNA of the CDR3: TGTGCCAGCAGTCTTAGCGGAGCGAACACCGGGGAGCTGTTTTTT. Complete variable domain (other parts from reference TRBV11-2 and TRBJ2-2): EAGVAQSPRYKIIEKRQSVAFWCNPISGHATLYWYQQILGQGPKLLIQFQNNGVVDDSQLPKDRFSAERLKGVDSTLKIQPAKLEDSAVYLCASSLSGANTGELFFGEGSRLTVL.

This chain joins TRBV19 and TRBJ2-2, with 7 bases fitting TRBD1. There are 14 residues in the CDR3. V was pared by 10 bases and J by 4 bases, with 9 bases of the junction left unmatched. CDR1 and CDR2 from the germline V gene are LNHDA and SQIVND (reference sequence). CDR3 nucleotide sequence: TGTGCCACATCAGGGGGTCGTCTCACCGGGGAGCTGTTTTTT. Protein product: CATSGGRLTGELFF.

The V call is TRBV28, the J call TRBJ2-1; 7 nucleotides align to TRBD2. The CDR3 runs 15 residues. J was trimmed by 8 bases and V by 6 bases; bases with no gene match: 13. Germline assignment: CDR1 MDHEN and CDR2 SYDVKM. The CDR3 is CASRPAGLGGHEQFF. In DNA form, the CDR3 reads TGTGCCAGCAGACCCGCCGGACTAGGAGGCCATGAGCAGTTCTTC.

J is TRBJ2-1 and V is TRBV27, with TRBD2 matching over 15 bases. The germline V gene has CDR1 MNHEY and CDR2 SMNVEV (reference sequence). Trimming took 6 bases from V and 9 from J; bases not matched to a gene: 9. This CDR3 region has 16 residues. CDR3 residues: CASSLGTSGRIREQFF. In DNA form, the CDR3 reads TGTGCCAGCAGCCTGGGGACTAGCGGGAGGATCCGTGAGCAGTTCTTC.

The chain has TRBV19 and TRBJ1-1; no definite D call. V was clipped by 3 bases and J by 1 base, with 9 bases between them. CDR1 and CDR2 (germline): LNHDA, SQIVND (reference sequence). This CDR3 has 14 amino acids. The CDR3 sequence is CASSIGGKNTEAFF. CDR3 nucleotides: TGTGCCAGTAGTATTGGCGGTAAGAACACTGAAGCTTTCTTT.

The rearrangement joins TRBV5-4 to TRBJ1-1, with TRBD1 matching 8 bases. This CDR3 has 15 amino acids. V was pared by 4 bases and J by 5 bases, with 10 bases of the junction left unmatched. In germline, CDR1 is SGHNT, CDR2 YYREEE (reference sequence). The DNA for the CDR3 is TGTGCCAGCAGCCCAGGAACAGGGGGATCGACTGAAGCTTTCTTT. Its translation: CASSPGTGGSTEAFF.

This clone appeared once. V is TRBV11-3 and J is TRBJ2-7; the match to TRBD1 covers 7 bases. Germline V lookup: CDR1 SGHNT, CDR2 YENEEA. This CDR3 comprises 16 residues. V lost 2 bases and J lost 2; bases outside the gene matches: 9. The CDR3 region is CASSLRQGEGPYEQYF. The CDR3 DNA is TGTGCCAGCAGCTTAAGACAGGGCGAGGGACCCTACGAGCAGTACTTC.

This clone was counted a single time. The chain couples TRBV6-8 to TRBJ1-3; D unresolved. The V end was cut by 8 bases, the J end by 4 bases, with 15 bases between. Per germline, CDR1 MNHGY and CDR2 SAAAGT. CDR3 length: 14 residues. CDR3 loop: CASGSSLSGNTIYF. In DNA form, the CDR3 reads TGTGCCAGCGGTTCGTCCCTTTCGGGAAACACCATATATTTT.